Listed below are T cell receptor beta chains from one sample, sequenced in a study of T cell changes during pregnancy in multiple sclerosis. Here immunoSEQ multiplex PCR was the method, and the copy in TCRdb shows in-frame clones only, minus some. The sample shows about 55,000 clones, under 95% of them seen only once. The sample was CD8+ T cells from peripheral blood mononuclear cells, taken in the third trimester of pregnancy. These receptors originate from a female donor with multiple sclerosis, enrolled in a pregnancy study. CDR3s include the opening cysteine and the closing phenylalanine or tryptophan. The D gene is left open where the match is weak. Size values are once, few and many counts, or a class for expanded clones, and some rows have none.

clone size: .
V gene: TRBV2
J gene: TRBJ1-2
D gene: TRBD1
CDR3 DNA: TGTGCCAGCAGTGAAGGGACAGGAGACTATGGCTACACCTTC
CDR3 protein: CASSEGTGDYGYTF

clone size: .
V gene: TRBV4-2
J gene: TRBJ1-2
D gene: .
CDR3 DNA: TGTGCCAGCAGCCAAGAGGAGGGCAGCCGTGGCTACACCTTC
CDR3 protein: CASSQEEGSRGYTF

clone size: .
V gene: TRBV6-4
J gene: TRBJ1-1
D gene: TRBD1
CDR3 DNA: TGTGCCAACCCCCGGGACAGGGCTCACACTGAAGCTTTCTTT
CDR3 protein: CANPRDRAHTEAFF

clone size: .
V gene: TRBV7-3
J gene: TRBJ2-7
D gene: TRBD2
CDR3 DNA: TGTGCCAGCAGCCCATTAGCGGGAGGGCGCCACGAGCAGTACTTC
CDR3 protein: CASSPLAGGRHEQYF

clone size: .
V gene: TRBV7-3
J gene: TRBJ2-1
D gene: .
CDR3 DNA: TGTGCCAGCAGTTTAGAAGGAGGCCCCCCTAACAATGAGCAGTTCTTC
CDR3 protein: CASSLEGGPPNNEQFF

clone size: .
V gene: TRBV29-1
J gene: TRBJ2-1
D gene: TRBD1
CDR3 DNA: TGCAGCGTTGACCTCAACGACAGGGGGGGCAATGAGCAGTTCTTC
CDR3 protein: CSVDLNDRGGNEQFF

clone size: .
V gene: TRBV6-6
J gene: TRBJ2-5
D gene: .
CDR3 DNA: TGTGCCAGCAGTTACGCGACAGACCAAGAGACCCAGTACTTC
CDR3 protein: CASSYATDQETQYF

clone size: few
V gene: TRBV6-4
J gene: TRBJ2-1
D gene: TRBD2
CDR3 DNA: TGTGCCAGCGGAGCGGGAGATCCTAATGAGCAGTTCTTC
CDR3 protein: CASGAGDPNEQFF

clone size: .
V gene: TRBV30
J gene: TRBJ1-2
D gene: TRBD1
CDR3 DNA: TGTGCCTGGGGACAGGGCCCGAATGGCTACACCTTC
CDR3 protein: CAWGQGPNGYTF

clone size: .
V gene: TRBV19
J gene: TRBJ2-2
D gene: TRBD2
CDR3 DNA: TGTGCCAGTATTGGAAGCGGGAGAGGCACCGGGGAGCTGTTTTTT
CDR3 protein: CASIGSGRGTGELFF

clone size: .
V gene: TRBV6-1
J gene: TRBJ1-1
D gene: .
CDR3 DNA: TGTGCCAGCAGTGAAGACTTGTACACTGAAGCTTTCTTT
CDR3 protein: CASSEDLYTEAFF

clone size: .
V gene: TRBV4-2
J gene: TRBJ1-6
D gene: .
CDR3 DNA: TGTGCCAGCAGCCAATCAGGGAATAATAATTCACCCCTCCACTTT
CDR3 protein: CASSQSGNNNSPLHF

clone size: .
V gene: TRBV27
J gene: TRBJ1-1
D gene: .
CDR3 DNA: TGTGCCAGCAGTGTATACTCTACAGGGTCCACTGAAGCTTTCTTT
CDR3 protein: CASSVYSTGSTEAFF

clone size: once
V gene: TRBV23-1
J gene: TRBJ2-7
D gene: .
CDR3 DNA: TGCGCCAGCAGTCAATTCATATCGGGACACCACTACGAGCAGTACTTC
CDR3 protein: CASSQFISGHHYEQYF

clone size: many
V gene: TRBV29-1
J gene: TRBJ2-1
D gene: TRBD2
CDR3 DNA: TGCAGCGTTCGTCGGGGGGGCAATGAGCAGTTCTTC
CDR3 protein: CSVRRGGNEQFF

clone size: .
V gene: TRBV27
J gene: TRBJ2-7
D gene: .
CDR3 DNA: TGTGCCAGCAGTTTGGTCGGGGGACGTGGGGAGCAGTACTTC
CDR3 protein: CASSLVGGRGEQYF

clone size: .
V gene: TRBV5-6
J gene: TRBJ1-5
D gene: .
CDR3 DNA: TGTGCCAGCAGCGCCCGGACAGATAGCAATCAGCCCCAGCATTTT
CDR3 protein: CASSARTDSNQPQHF

clone size: .
V gene: TRBV30
J gene: TRBJ1-2
D gene: .
CDR3 DNA: TGTGCCTGGGTGGGGCCTCCTAACTATGGCTACACCTTC
CDR3 protein: CAWVGPPNYGYTF

clone size: .
V gene: TRBV6-1
J gene: TRBJ1-4
D gene: .
CDR3 DNA: TGTGCCAGCAGTGGAAAGGGAGCTAATGAAAAACTGTTTTTT
CDR3 protein: CASSGKGANEKLFF

clone size: .
V gene: TRBV6-1
J gene: TRBJ2-7
D gene: TRBD1
CDR3 DNA: TGTGCCAGTGTCTGGACAGGGGGCCAGAACGAGCAGTACTTC
CDR3 protein: CASVWTGGQNEQYF

clone size: .
V gene: TRBV4-1
J gene: TRBJ1-4
D gene: TRBD1
CDR3 DNA: TGCGCCAACCCGGATAGGGGGCTCGGTGAAAAACTGTTTTTT
CDR3 protein: CANPDRGLGEKLFF

clone size: .
V gene: TRBV29-1
J gene: TRBJ1-2
D gene: TRBD1
CDR3 DNA: TGCAGCGTTGAAGAGCCCCGGGACAGTGTAAACTATGGCTACACCTTC
CDR3 protein: CSVEEPRDSVNYGYTF

clone size: .
V gene: TRBV5-1
J gene: TRBJ1-1
D gene: TRBD1
CDR3 DNA: TGCGCCAGCAGCTTGGCCGTGACAGGGACTGTGAACACTGAAGCTTTCTTT
CDR3 protein: CASSLAVTGTVNTEAFF

clone size: once
V gene: TRBV30
J gene: TRBJ1-4
D gene: TRBD1
CDR3 DNA: TGTGCCTGGCAACCCAGGGGGGCAACTAATGAAAAACTGTTTTTT
CDR3 protein: CAWQPRGATNEKLFF

clone size: .
V gene: TRBV9
J gene: TRBJ1-1
D gene: .
CDR3 DNA: TGTGCCAGCAGCGTAGTCCAGGTGATGAAGAACACTGAAGCTTTCTTT
CDR3 protein: CASSVVQVMKNTEAFF

clone size: .
V gene: TRBV4-1
J gene: TRBJ2-1
D gene: TRBD2
CDR3 DNA: TGCGCCAGCAGCCCGATAGGACTAGCTGGAGAGCAGTTCTTC
CDR3 protein: CASSPIGLAGEQFF

clone size: .
V gene: TRBV18
J gene: TRBJ2-7
D gene: TRBD2
CDR3 DNA: TGTGCCAGCTCTGCCGGGGAGGGTTACTCCTACGAGCAGTACTTC
CDR3 protein: CASSAGEGYSYEQYF

clone size: .
V gene: TRBV27
J gene: TRBJ1-2
D gene: .
CDR3 DNA: TGTGCCAGCAGCGGCATCGACAGTATCTATGGCTACACCTTC
CDR3 protein: CASSGIDSIYGYTF

clone size: .
V gene: TRBV6-4
J gene: TRBJ1-1
D gene: .
CDR3 DNA: TGTGCCAGGACCTCGGGGTGGATGAACACTGAAGCTTTCTTT
CDR3 protein: CARTSGWMNTEAFF

clone size: .
V gene: TRBV5-1
J gene: TRBJ2-1
D gene: TRBD2
CDR3 DNA: TGCGCCAGCAGCCCATGGACTAGCGTCCTATACAATGAGCAGTTCTTC
CDR3 protein: CASSPWTSVLYNEQFF

clone size: .
V gene: TRBV2
J gene: TRBJ1-2
D gene: .
CDR3 DNA: TGTGCCAGTCAGGGAATTGGCTACACCTTC
CDR3 protein: CASQGIGYTF

clone size: .
V gene: TRBV6-6
J gene: TRBJ1-2
D gene: TRBD1
CDR3 DNA: TGTGCCAGCACCTATGGACAGGGGAATGGCTACACCTTC
CDR3 protein: CASTYGQGNGYTF

clone size: .
V gene: TRBV28
J gene: TRBJ2-1
D gene: .
CDR3 DNA: TGTGCCAGCAGTTTTCCAGGGCCCTACAATGAGCAGTTCTTC
CDR3 protein: CASSFPGPYNEQFF

clone size: .
V gene: TRBV5-6
J gene: TRBJ2-7
D gene: .
CDR3 DNA: TGTGCCAGCAGCTACTACCGGGACACATTGTACGAGCAGTACTTC
CDR3 protein: CASSYYRDTLYEQYF

clone size: .
V gene: TRBV4-1
J gene: TRBJ1-4
D gene: .
CDR3 DNA: TGCGCCAGCAGCCAAGACGACAGTTGGAGTGAAAAACTGTTTTTT
CDR3 protein: CASSQDDSWSEKLFF

clone size: .
V gene: TRBV10-1
J gene: TRBJ2-5
D gene: TRBD2
CDR3 DNA: TGCAGAGCGGGAGCGAGACTTCAAGAGACCCAGTACTTC
CDR3 protein: CRAGARLQETQYF

clone size: .
V gene: TRBV21-1
J gene: TRBJ2-3
D gene: .
CDR3 DNA: TGTGCCAGCCGAGACAGGGTGTTAGGAGATACGCAGTATTTT
CDR3 protein: CASRDRVLGDTQYF

clone size: .
V gene: TRBV4-3
J gene: TRBJ2-1
D gene: .
CDR3 DNA: TGCGCCAGCAGCCAAGGATCGTCGGGACAACCAACGGATGAGCAGTTCTTC
CDR3 protein: CASSQGSSGQPTDEQFF

clone size: .
V gene: TRBV11-2
J gene: TRBJ2-7
D gene: .
CDR3 DNA: TGTGCCAGCAGCTTAGCAGGGGAGCAGTACTTC
CDR3 protein: CASSLAGEQYF

clone size: .
V gene: TRBV12-5
J gene: TRBJ2-3
D gene: .
CDR3 DNA: TGTGCTAGTGCCTCAACGGGACTTCCCACAGATACGCAGTATTTT
CDR3 protein: CASASTGLPTDTQYF

clone size: .
V gene: TRBV7-9
J gene: TRBJ1-2
D gene: TRBD1
CDR3 DNA: TGTGCCAGCAGCTCGACTCCGGGACAGGGGGCGATTGGCTACACCTTC
CDR3 protein: CASSSTPGQGAIGYTF

clone size: .
V gene: TRBV6-1
J gene: TRBJ1-1
D gene: .
CDR3 DNA: TGTGCCACTAACCCTGAGAACACTGAAGCTTTCTTT
CDR3 protein: CATNPENTEAFF

clone size: .
V gene: TRBV7-2
J gene: TRBJ2-1
D gene: TRBD2
CDR3 DNA: TGTGCCAGCAGCTTAGTTAGCGGGAGTTTAAATGAGCAGTTCTTC
CDR3 protein: CASSLVSGSLNEQFF

clone size: .
V gene: TRBV19
J gene: TRBJ1-1
D gene: .
CDR3 DNA: TGTGCCTCCTTGTACAGGACTGAAGCTTTCTTT
CDR3 protein: CASLYRTEAFF